This T cell receptor beta chain was found in a study of blood T cell repertoires in COVID-19. Looking at the study overall: Nucleic acid was either cDNA or gDNA, and it came from T cells, B-cell-depleted T cells, or PBMCs.

As originally analysed: Nucleated cell number was recorded as an estimate derived from reference gene primer amplification. Generated by immunoSEQ multiplex PCR, the TCRdb table keeps only in-frame clones and is missing some. That table gives V, J and clone size, and the DNA gave D and trimming. The sample carries approximately 230,000 clones, about 85% recorded once. V was pared by 7 bases and J by 6 bases, with 17 bases between. Germline assignment: CDR1 MNHEY and CDR2 SVGAGI. The length of the CDR3 is 14 residues. The sequencing input was peripheral blood. The sequence was obtained from a man between 18 and 35 years old with active or convalescent COVID-19. The chain recombines TRBV6-5 with TRBJ2-3, with D hard to call. The CDR3 sequence is CASNPSRGRDTQYF. As DNA, the CDR3 is TGTGCCAGCAACCCGTCCCGTGGCAGGGATACGCAGTATTTT.